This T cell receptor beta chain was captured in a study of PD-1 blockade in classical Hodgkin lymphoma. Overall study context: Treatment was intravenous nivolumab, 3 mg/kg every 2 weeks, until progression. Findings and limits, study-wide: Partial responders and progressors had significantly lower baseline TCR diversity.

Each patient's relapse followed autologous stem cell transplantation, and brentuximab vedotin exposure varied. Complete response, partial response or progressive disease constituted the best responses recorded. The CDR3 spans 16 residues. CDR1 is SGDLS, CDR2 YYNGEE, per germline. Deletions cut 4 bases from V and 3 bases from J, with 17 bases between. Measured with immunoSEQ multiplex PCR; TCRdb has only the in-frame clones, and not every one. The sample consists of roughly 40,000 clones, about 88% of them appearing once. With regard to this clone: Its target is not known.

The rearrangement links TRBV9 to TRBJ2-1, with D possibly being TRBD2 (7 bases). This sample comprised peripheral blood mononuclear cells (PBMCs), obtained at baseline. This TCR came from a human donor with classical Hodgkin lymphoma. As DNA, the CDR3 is TGTGCCAGCAGCCTGGGGGGCGGGAGACTCTACAATGAGCAGTTCTTC. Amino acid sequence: CASSLGGGRLYNEQFF.